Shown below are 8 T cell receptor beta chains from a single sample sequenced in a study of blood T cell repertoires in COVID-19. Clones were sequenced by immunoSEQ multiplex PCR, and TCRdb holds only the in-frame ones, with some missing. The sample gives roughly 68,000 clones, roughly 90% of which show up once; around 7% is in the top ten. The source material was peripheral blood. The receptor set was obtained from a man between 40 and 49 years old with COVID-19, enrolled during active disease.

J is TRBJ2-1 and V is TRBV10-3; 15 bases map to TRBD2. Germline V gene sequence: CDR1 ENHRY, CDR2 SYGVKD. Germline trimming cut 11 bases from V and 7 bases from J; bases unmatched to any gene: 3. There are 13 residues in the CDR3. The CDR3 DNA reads TGTGCCGCCGGACTAGCGGGGGGGAATGAGCAGTTCTTC. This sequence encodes CAAGLAGGNEQFF.

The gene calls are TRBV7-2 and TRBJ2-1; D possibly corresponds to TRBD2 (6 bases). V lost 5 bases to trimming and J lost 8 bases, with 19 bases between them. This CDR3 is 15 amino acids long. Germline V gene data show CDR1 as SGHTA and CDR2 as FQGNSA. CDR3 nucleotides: TGTGCCAGCAGCCCCGCCGCCACGGGGGACTATGAGCAGTTCTTC. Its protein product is CASSPAATGDYEQFF. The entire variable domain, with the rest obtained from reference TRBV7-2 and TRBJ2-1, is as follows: GAGVSQSPSNKVTEKGKDVELRCDPISGHTALYWYRQSLGQGLEFLIYFQGNSAPDKSGLPSDRFSAERTGGSVSTLTIQRTQQEDSAVYLCASSPAATGDYEQFFGPGTRLTVL.

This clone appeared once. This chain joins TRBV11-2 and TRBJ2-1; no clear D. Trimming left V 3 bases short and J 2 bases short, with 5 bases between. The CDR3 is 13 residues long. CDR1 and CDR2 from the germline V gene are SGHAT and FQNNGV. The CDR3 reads CASSLSTYNEQFF. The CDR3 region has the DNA TGTGCCAGCAGCTTGAGTACCTACAATGAGCAGTTCTTC.

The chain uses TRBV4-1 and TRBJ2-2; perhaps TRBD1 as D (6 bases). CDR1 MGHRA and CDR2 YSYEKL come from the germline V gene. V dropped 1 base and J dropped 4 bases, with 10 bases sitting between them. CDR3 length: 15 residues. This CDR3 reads CASSQGGTFTGELFF. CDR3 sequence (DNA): TGCGCCAGCAGCCAAGGGGGGACATTCACCGGGGAGCTGTTTTTT.

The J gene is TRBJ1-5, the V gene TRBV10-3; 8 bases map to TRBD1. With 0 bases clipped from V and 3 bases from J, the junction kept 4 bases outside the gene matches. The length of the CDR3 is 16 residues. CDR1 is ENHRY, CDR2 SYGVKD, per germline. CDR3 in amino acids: CAISESNRGVNQPQHF. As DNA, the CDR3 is TGTGCCATCAGTGAGTCTAACAGGGGGGTCAATCAGCCCCAGCATTTT.

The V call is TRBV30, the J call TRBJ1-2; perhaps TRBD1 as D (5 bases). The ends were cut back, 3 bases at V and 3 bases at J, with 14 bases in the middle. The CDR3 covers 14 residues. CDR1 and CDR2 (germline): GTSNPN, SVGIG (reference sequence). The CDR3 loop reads CAWRLTQGDYGYTF. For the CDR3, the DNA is TGTGCCTGGAGGCTAACCCAGGGTGACTATGGCTACACCTTC.

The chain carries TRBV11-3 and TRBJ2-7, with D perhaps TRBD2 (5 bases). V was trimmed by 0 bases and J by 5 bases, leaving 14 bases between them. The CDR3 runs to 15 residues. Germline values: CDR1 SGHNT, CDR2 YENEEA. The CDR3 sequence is CASSLERRRLHEQYF. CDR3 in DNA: TGTGCCAGCAGCTTAGAACGGCGGAGGTTACACGAGCAGTACTTC.

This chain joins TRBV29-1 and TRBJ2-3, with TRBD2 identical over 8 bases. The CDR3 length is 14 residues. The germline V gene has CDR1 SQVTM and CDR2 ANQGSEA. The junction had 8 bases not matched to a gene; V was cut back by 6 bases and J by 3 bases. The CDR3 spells CSVREGEGTDTQYF. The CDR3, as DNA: TGCAGCGTCCGGGAGGGGGAAGGTACAGATACGCAGTATTTT.